One TCR beta chain is described in this entry. The antigen is undetermined. It was with 60 Vbeta and 13 Jbeta primers that the PCR ran. Sequenced by immunoSEQ multiplex PCR; TCRdb stores in-frame clones only, minus some. The sample holds 150,000 to 200,000 clones, 60% to 80% seen once. The data were taken from a study of cytomegalovirus exposure and HLA in healthy donors. General study points: Researchers reported in a later analysis that common viral pathogens appeared linked to several top clusters. Most subjects had HLA-A and HLA-B alleles reportedly predicted accurately by TCR beta sequences.

CDR1 SQVTM and CDR2 ANQGSEA come from the germline V gene. There are 13 residues in the CDR3. Trimming removed 3 bases at V and 4 bases at J, with 13 bases between. The V gene is TRBV29-1, the J gene TRBJ2-7; D is perhaps TRBD2 (6 bases). The sequence was obtained from a man aged 18 to 29 in good health and CMV-seropositive. Specimen: PBMCs. CDR3 in amino acids: CSVERTGEYEQYF. In DNA, the CDR3 is TGCAGCGTTGAGCGGACGGGGGAGTACGAGCAGTACTTC.